The clone carrying this T cell receptor beta chain was seen only a few times. These data belong to a study of blood T cell repertoires in COVID-19. In the original processing: Amplifying reference gene primers gave estimates of nucleated cell counts. The assay was immunoSEQ multiplex PCR, and TCRdb's table has in-frame clones only and misses some. V and J calls and clone size are given by that table; D and trimming were obtained from the DNA. The sample records around 57,000 clones, around 89% being singletons. CDR1 and CDR2 from the germline V gene are SQVTM and ANQGSEA. V was shortened by 8 bases and J by 7 bases, with 18 bases between the two germline ends. This CDR3 is 12 amino acids long.

This sequence originates from a human donor with active COVID-19. The donor label of this sample is uncertain. The V call is TRBV29-1, the J call TRBJ2-7; the D gene is possibly TRBD2 (6 bases). Sequenced sample: peripheral blood. CDR3 bases: TGCAGCTGTTCTGGCGGGATGAGTGAGCAGTACTTC. It codes for CSCSGGMSEQYF.